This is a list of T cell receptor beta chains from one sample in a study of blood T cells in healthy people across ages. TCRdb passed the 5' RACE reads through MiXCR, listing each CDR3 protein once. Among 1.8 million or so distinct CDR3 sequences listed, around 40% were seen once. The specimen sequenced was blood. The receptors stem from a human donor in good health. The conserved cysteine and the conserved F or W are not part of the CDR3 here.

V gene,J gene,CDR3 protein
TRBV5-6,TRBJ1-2,ASSLGSGAYDYT
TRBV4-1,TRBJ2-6,ASSPLIGSGANVLT
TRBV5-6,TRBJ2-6,ASSLISSGANVLT
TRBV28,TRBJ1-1,ASKGRNTEAF
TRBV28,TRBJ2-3,ASSSFLGQQGTDTQY
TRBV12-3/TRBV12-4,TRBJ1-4,ASSRDRGLNEKLF
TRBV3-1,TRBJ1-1,ASSAGYGQGNTEAF
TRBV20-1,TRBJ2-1,SAGGQLAGKVNEQF
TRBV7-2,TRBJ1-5,ASSPGGLVNQPQH
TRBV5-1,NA,ASSLSRRGPYNEQY
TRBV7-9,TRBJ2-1,ASSWWGSEYNEQF
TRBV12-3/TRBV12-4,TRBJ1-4,ASSFLRAGTNEKLF
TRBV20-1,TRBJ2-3,SAVTGVGADTQY
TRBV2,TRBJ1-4,ASRRESEKLF
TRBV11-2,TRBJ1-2,ASSTGRYYGYT
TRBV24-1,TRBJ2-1,ATSDLMGADEQF
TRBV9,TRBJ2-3,ASSVEGGAGTDTQY
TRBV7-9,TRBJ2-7,ASSSAAGGYEQY
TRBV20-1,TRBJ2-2,SARDSRTGPTGELF
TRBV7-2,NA,ASSLDWGDIQY
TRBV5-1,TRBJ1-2,ASQPGQGANLGYT
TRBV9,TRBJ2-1,ASSVELAPSSYNEQF
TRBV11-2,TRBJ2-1,ASSPVGRHGTSGGRAYNEQF
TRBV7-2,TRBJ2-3,ASSTRAGHTDTQY
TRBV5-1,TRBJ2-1,ASSLGPLGTSGRNEQF
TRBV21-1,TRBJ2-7,ASSKTYRVEIYEQY
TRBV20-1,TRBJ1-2,SARREFYGYT
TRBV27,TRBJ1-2,ASSLGPGGGLGGYT
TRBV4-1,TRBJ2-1,ASRHSGGGYNEQF
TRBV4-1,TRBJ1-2,ASSQESGYISGGYT
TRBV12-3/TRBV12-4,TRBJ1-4,ASSQIRHKLF
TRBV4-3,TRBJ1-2,ASSHYTGGQSGYT
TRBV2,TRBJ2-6,ASSETGGSGANVLT
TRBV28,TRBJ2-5,ASSPQAGVGETQY
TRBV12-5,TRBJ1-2,ASGFDGYGYT
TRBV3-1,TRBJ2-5,ASSHPSWETQY
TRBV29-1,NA,SVGDRWNEQY
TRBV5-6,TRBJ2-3,ASSRPGGSDTQY
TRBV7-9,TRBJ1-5,ASSLGGGPYSNQPQH
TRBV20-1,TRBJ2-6,SARGIASGANVLT
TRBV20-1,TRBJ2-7,SAQQVEQY
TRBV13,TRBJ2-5,ASSLAPTRGETQY
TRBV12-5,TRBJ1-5,ASGYGAANQPQH
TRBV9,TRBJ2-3,ASSPPYLSTTDTQY
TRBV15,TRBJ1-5,ATSREGNSNQPQH
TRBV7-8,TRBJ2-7,ASSLGPLALGTYEQY
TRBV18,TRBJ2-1,ASSRSVDNEQF
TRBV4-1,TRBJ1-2,ASSGLRAEPNYGYT
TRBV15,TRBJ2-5,ATSRDLGQHETQY
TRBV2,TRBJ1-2,ASIRDSQSGYGYT
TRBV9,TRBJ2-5,ASSVDGGAGGKQY
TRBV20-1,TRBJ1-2,SASQRPNGYT
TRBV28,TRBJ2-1,ASTPRDSIGYNEQF